This T cell receptor (beta chain) was sequenced during a study of read filtering for tumor transcriptome and immune sequencing. Study overall: Patients were 17 male and roughly 15 female, mean age approximately 70 years, range roughly 47 to 85.

Regarding the study as a whole: This fraction held mixed bone marrow immune cells after CD138-negative sorting. In IR-seq, single-read clonotypes were roughly 80% of clonotypes but around 3.5% of reads.

The germline V gene encodes CDR1 MNHNS and CDR2 SASEGT. CDR3 length equals 15 residues. V gave up 4 bases and J gave up 6 bases; unmatched junction bases: 7. The library was built from approximately 400 ng RNA with molecular barcoded adaptors for alpha/delta and beta/gamma chains. MiXCR, run by TCRdb on the reads, gives a single entry per CDR3 protein. The sample contains about 86,000 distinct CDR3 sequences, roughly an eighth of which appear only once. This clonotype came up many times. Its antigen is not identified. This rearrangement joins TRBV6-1 to TRBJ1-4, with 8 nucleotides matching TRBD1. This clonotype was sampled from a donor older than 35 with multiple myeloma. Source material: a population of CD138-negative cells sorted from bone marrow. The CDR3 region has the DNA TGTGCCAGCAGTGCCCAGGGACAGGCCGATGAAAAACTGTTTTTT. It codes for CASSAQGQADEKLFF.